Below, 11 T cell receptor beta chains from the same sample are listed, as sequenced in a study of OX40 agonist ivuxolimab in advanced cancers. Sequencing was performed with immunoSEQ multiplex PCR; in TCRdb, only in-frame clones are kept and a portion is missing. The profile shows about 84,000 clones, approximately 84% of them singletons. The specimen was CD4+ or CD8+ T cells sorted from blood, collected in a trial of the OX40 agonist ivuxolimab. These receptors were collected from an adult with an advanced solid tumor such as melanoma, head and neck, liver or kidney cancer.

V gene TRBV9 combines with J gene TRBJ1-1; D is unresolved. This CDR3 contains 14 residues. V lost 3 bases, J lost 1 base, and 10 bases lay in between. Germline values: CDR1 SGDLS, CDR2 YYNGEE. CDR3 residues: CASSEQPTNTEAFF. For the CDR3, the DNA is TGTGCCAGCAGCGAACAGCCCACGAACACTGAAGCTTTCTTT.

CDR3 loop: CASRLEGPKEQYF. CDR3 sequence (DNA): TGTGCCAGCAGGTTAGAGGGTCCAAAGGAGCAGTACTTC. V usage is TRBV6-1 and J usage is TRBJ2-7, with a possible D match to TRBD2 (5 bases). Germline loops: CDR1 MNHNS, CDR2 SASEGT. The CDR3 is 13 residues long. With 6 bases removed from V and 7 bases from J, the gap between germline ends came to 16 bases.

The chain uses TRBV10-3 and TRBJ2-1; tentative D call: TRBD1 (6 bases). The CDR3 sequence is 16 residues long. Germline CDR1 reads ENHRY; CDR2 reads SYGVKD. The V and J ends lost 3 bases and 4 bases respectively, with 16 bases between them. DNA for the CDR3: TGTGCCATCAGTGACTCGACCGGGACACGGTACAATGAGCAGTTCTTC. It specifies CAISDSTGTRYNEQFF.

This rearrangement joins TRBV9 to TRBJ1-1; D not certain. This CDR3 is built from 12 residues. Per germline, CDR1 SGDLS and CDR2 YYNGEE. Trimming shortened V by 3 bases and J by 11 bases, and 14 bases separated the two germline ends. CDR3 bases: TGTGCCAGCAGCGGACGCACAAGGGCGGCTTTCTTT. Translation gives CASSGRTRAAFF.

The chain links TRBV28 to TRBJ2-2; D perhaps matches TRBD1 (5 bases). From germline, CDR1 is MDHEN and CDR2 SYDVKM. The CDR3 has 14 residues. The V gene lost 8 bases and the J gene lost 0 bases, with 10 bases spanning the gap. The CDR3 region is CASGHPSNTGELFF. The CDR3 DNA reads as TGTGCCAGCGGACACCCCTCGAACACCGGGGAGCTGTTTTTT.

The gene calls are TRBV30 and TRBJ1-6; no definite D call. The CDR3 contains 12 residues. Trimming pared 3 bases from V and 5 bases from J, leaving 5 bases between. Germline loops: CDR1 GTSNPN, CDR2 SVGIG (reference sequence). CDR3 nucleotides: TGTGCCTGGAGCCGGGATAATTCACCCCTCCACTTT. Encoded protein: CAWSRDNSPLHF.

This chain connects TRBV11-2 to TRBJ1-1, with a tentative D call TRBD1 (5 bases). Germline V gene lookup returns CDR1 SGHAT and CDR2 FQNNGV. Trimming removed 5 bases at V and 5 bases at J, with 12 bases between. The CDR3 has 13 residues. The chain's CDR3 is CASSTRQTTEAFF. The CDR3 coding sequence is TGTGCCAGCAGCACCCGACAGACTACTGAAGCTTTCTTT. The whole variable domain, filled in from reference TRBV11-2 and TRBJ1-1, reads EAGVAQSPRYKIIEKRQSVAFWCNPISGHATLYWYQQILGQGPKLLIQFQNNGVVDDSQLPKDRFSAERLKGVDSTLKIQPAKLEDSAVYLCASSTRQTTEAFFGQGTRLTVV.

V and J are TRBV28 and TRBJ1-5; 7 bases are shared with TRBD1. The V segment lost 3 bases and the J segment 5 bases; nucleotides outside the gene matches: 4. CDR3 length: 14 amino acids. Looked up from germline, CDR1 is MDHEN and CDR2 is SYDVKM. This CDR3 reads CASSLPRGDQPQHF. CDR3 in DNA: TGTGCCAGCAGTTTGCCCAGGGGGGATCAGCCCCAGCATTTT.

This chain uses TRBV2 with TRBJ2-2; TRBD1 or TRBD2 may be the D gene (5 bases each). The ends were cut back, 6 bases at V and 4 bases at J, with 12 bases in the middle. Germline V gene data show CDR1 as SNHLY and CDR2 as FYNNEI. CDR3 size: 14 residues. The CDR3 protein is CASSVGPSTGELFF. CDR3 coding DNA: TGTGCCAGCAGCGTGGGACCGAGCACCGGGGAGCTGTTTTTT.

The chain is built from TRBV5-1 and TRBJ2-2; TRBD2 aligns across 8 bases. Germline loops: CDR1 SGHRS, CDR2 YFSETQ. J gave up 5 bases and V 3 bases, and 6 bases lay outside the gene matches. This CDR3 comprises 15 residues. The CDR3: CASSWGLGRTGELFF. As DNA, the CDR3 is TGCGCCAGCAGCTGGGGACTAGGGAGGACCGGGGAGCTGTTTTTT.

The rearrangement links TRBV11-3 to TRBJ2-2; TRBD2 might be the D (5 bases). Germline values: CDR1 SGHNT, CDR2 YENEEA. V was cut by 2 bases and J by 8 bases, with 12 bases left in between. CDR3 length: 14 residues. The CDR3 DNA sequence: TGTGCCAGCAGCTTAATTGAGGGCTGGGGGGAGCTGTTTTTT. The encoded protein is CASSLIEGWGELFF.